The sequence of this T cell receptor (beta chain) was determined in a study of OX40 agonist ivuxolimab in advanced cancers. Study details: A male proportion of just over 80% was recorded, with mean age around 55 years and range roughly 23 to 79.

TCRdb keeps only in-frame clones here, not all; method: immunoSEQ multiplex PCR. Counted here are 55,000 to 65,000 clones, approximately 89% occurring once; the ten biggest clones make up about 0.46%. The sample in question was CD4+ or CD8+ T cells sorted from blood, obtained in a trial of the OX40 agonist ivuxolimab. This receptor was obtained from an adult with an advanced solid tumor such as melanoma, head and neck, liver or kidney cancer.

Written as DNA, the CDR3 is TGTGCTAGTGGTTTGGCTGGAGATCAGCCCCAGCATTTT. This encodes CASGLAGDQPQHF. J is TRBJ1-5 and V is TRBV12-5, with D uncertain. Looked up from germline, CDR1 is LGHNT and CDR2 is FRNRAP. The length of the CDR3 is 13 residues. Deletions cut 1 base from V and 5 bases from J, with 6 bases between.